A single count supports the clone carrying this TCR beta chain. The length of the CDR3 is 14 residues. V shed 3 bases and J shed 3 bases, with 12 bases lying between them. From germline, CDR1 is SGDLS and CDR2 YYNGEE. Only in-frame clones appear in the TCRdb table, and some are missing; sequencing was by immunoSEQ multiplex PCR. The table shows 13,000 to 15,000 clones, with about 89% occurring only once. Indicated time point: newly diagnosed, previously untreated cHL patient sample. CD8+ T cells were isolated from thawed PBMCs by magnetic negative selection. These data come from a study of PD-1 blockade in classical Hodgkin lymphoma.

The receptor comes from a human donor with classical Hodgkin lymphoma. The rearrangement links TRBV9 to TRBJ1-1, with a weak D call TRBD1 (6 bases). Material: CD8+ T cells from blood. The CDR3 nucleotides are TGTGCCAGCAGCGAACAGGGTGCGCACACTGAAGCTTTCTTT. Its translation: CASSEQGAHTEAFF.